Listed below are T cell receptor beta chains from one sample, sequenced in a study of blood T cell repertoires in COVID-19. Profiling relied on immunoSEQ multiplex PCR, and the TCRdb table lists in-frame clones only, not all of them. The data hold about 170,000 clones, with 89% observed a single time. What was sequenced was PBMCs or T cells enriched from blood (not recorded which). The source is a woman between 18 and 29 years old who had recovered from COVID-19. The CDR3 runs from the conserved cysteine through the conserved F or W. A D gene is named only where the DNA matches it firmly. Clone sizes are given selectively: once, few, many, or a class where the clone is expanded.

d_gene: -
j_gene: TRBJ1-3
v_gene: TRBV5-1
abundance: -
CDR3nt: TGCGCCAGCCGCGGGATGGGGGTCTGGGGAAACACCATATATTTT
CDR3aa: CASRGMGVWGNTIYF

d_gene: TRBD2
j_gene: TRBJ2-7
v_gene: TRBV5-4
abundance: -
CDR3nt: TGTGCCAGCAGTCAAGGACTAGCGGGAGGGCCCATCTCCGAGCAGTACTTC
CDR3aa: CASSQGLAGGPISEQYF

d_gene: -
j_gene: TRBJ2-5
v_gene: TRBV23-1
abundance: -
CDR3nt: TGCGCCAGCAGGGACACGATCCCGGGCCTAAGGGAGACCCAGTACTTC
CDR3aa: CASRDTIPGLRETQYF

d_gene: TRBD2
j_gene: TRBJ2-7
v_gene: TRBV5-1
abundance: -
CDR3nt: TGCGCCAGCAGCCCCCGGGGTAGCGGGAGTGTAGGCGAGCAGTACTTC
CDR3aa: CASSPRGSGSVGEQYF

d_gene: TRBD1
j_gene: TRBJ1-1
v_gene: TRBV6-1
abundance: -
CDR3nt: TGTGCCAGCAGTGAAGGAGCCGGGACAGGGGAAAGAGACACTGAAGCTTTCTTT
CDR3aa: CASSEGAGTGERDTEAFF

d_gene: -
j_gene: TRBJ1-1
v_gene: TRBV28
abundance: -
CDR3nt: TGTGCCAGCGGGAGGGTTCGGAGGGACACTGAAGCTTTCTTT
CDR3aa: CASGRVRRDTEAFF

d_gene: -
j_gene: TRBJ2-7
v_gene: TRBV7-6
abundance: -
CDR3nt: TGTGCCAGCAGCTCCGGGACTCCCGGCGGGAACGAGCAGTACTTC
CDR3aa: CASSSGTPGGNEQYF

d_gene: TRBD2
j_gene: TRBJ2-3
v_gene: TRBV28
abundance: -
CDR3nt: TGTGCCAGCAGTTGGCCCGGGCGACTAGCGGATACAGATACGCAGTATTTT
CDR3aa: CASSWPGRLADTDTQYF

d_gene: -
j_gene: TRBJ2-2
v_gene: TRBV21-1
abundance: -
CDR3nt: TGTGCCAGCAGCAACCAGCGGGAGTTTAGCGGGGAGCTGTTTTTT
CDR3aa: CASSNQREFSGELFF

d_gene: TRBD1
j_gene: TRBJ1-5
v_gene: TRBV20-1
abundance: -
CDR3nt: TGCAGTGCTAGTCCCGGGACAGGGGAGCTGCCCCAGCATTTT
CDR3aa: CSASPGTGELPQHF

d_gene: -
j_gene: TRBJ2-7
v_gene: TRBV5-8
abundance: -
CDR3nt: TGTGCCAGCAGCTTGTGGGGCAGACAGGCCTCCTACGAGCAGTACTTC
CDR3aa: CASSLWGRQASYEQYF

d_gene: -
j_gene: TRBJ1-1
v_gene: TRBV19
abundance: -
CDR3nt: TGTGCCAGTAGTATTAGAGGCGGCGAAGCTTTCTTT
CDR3aa: CASSIRGGEAFF

d_gene: TRBD2
j_gene: TRBJ2-2
v_gene: TRBV6-2/TRBV6-3
abundance: -
CDR3nt: TGTGCCAGCAGTTACCCCAGCGGGAGGGCAGACACCGGGGAGCTGTTTTTT
CDR3aa: CASSYPSGRADTGELFF

d_gene: -
j_gene: TRBJ1-2
v_gene: TRBV27
abundance: -
CDR3nt: TGTGCCAGCAGTTTTTCCCCGGTTCTTTATGGCTACACCTTC
CDR3aa: CASSFSPVLYGYTF

d_gene: -
j_gene: TRBJ1-1
v_gene: TRBV4-1
abundance: -
CDR3nt: TGCGCCAGCAGCCAAGAAGGCGGACTGAGAAACACTGAAGCTTTCTTT
CDR3aa: CASSQEGGLRNTEAFF

d_gene: TRBD1
j_gene: TRBJ2-3
v_gene: TRBV27
abundance: -
CDR3nt: TGTGCCAGCAGGCCCCGGGACAGGGGGACAGATACGCAGTATTTT
CDR3aa: CASRPRDRGTDTQYF

d_gene: TRBD1
j_gene: TRBJ2-7
v_gene: TRBV10-3
abundance: -
CDR3nt: TGTGCCATCAGGGAAACGACAGGGCTGTCCTACGAGCAGTACTTC
CDR3aa: CAIRETTGLSYEQYF

d_gene: -
j_gene: TRBJ1-5
v_gene: TRBV10-1
abundance: -
CDR3nt: TGCGCCAGCAGTGAGTTACCAGGGTATTTTGCTCGAAGAGAAGATCAGCCCCAGCATTTT
CDR3aa: CASSELPGYFARREDQPQHF

d_gene: -
j_gene: TRBJ2-3
v_gene: TRBV7-9
abundance: once
CDR3nt: TGTGCCAGCAGCTTAGGAGGGCAGGGGTATACGCAGTATTTT
CDR3aa: CASSLGGQGYTQYF

d_gene: -
j_gene: TRBJ2-7
v_gene: TRBV10-2
abundance: -
CDR3nt: TGCGCCAGCAGTGAGTCGTGGAGCGGACGCTACGAGCAGTACTTC
CDR3aa: CASSESWSGRYEQYF

d_gene: -
j_gene: TRBJ2-2
v_gene: TRBV15
abundance: -
CDR3nt: TGTGCCACCAGCAGTGGTTTCGGGAACACCGGGGAGCTGTTTTTT
CDR3aa: CATSSGFGNTGELFF

d_gene: TRBD1
j_gene: TRBJ1-5
v_gene: TRBV5-5
abundance: -
CDR3nt: TGTGCCAGCAGCGAGGACAGGGGCCTTCAGCCCCAGCATTTT
CDR3aa: CASSEDRGLQPQHF

d_gene: TRBD2
j_gene: TRBJ2-1
v_gene: TRBV28
abundance: once
CDR3nt: TGTGCCAGCAGTTTCGGGGGTCCTAGCGGGACTCCAAATGAGCAGTTCTTC
CDR3aa: CASSFGGPSGTPNEQFF

d_gene: TRBD2
j_gene: TRBJ2-5
v_gene: TRBV28
abundance: -
CDR3nt: TGTGCCAGCGAATCCCAAAGACTAGCGGGAAAGTCGGGGACCCAGTACTTC
CDR3aa: CASESQRLAGKSGTQYF

d_gene: -
j_gene: TRBJ2-7
v_gene: TRBV28
abundance: -
CDR3nt: TGTGCCAGCAGCTGGAGTTACGAGCAGTACTTC
CDR3aa: CASSWSYEQYF

d_gene: TRBD2
j_gene: TRBJ2-1
v_gene: TRBV4-1
abundance: -
CDR3nt: TGCGCCAGCAGCCAAGATGCCAGCGGGAGGTTGAATGAGCAGTTCTTC
CDR3aa: CASSQDASGRLNEQFF

d_gene: TRBD1
j_gene: TRBJ1-5
v_gene: TRBV28
abundance: -
CDR3nt: TGTGCCAGTTTGGACAGGGTCCTTTTAAGTCAGCCCCAGCATTTT
CDR3aa: CASLDRVLLSQPQHF

d_gene: TRBD1
j_gene: TRBJ1-5
v_gene: TRBV6-4
abundance: -
CDR3nt: TGTGCCAGCACCGGGACAGGGGGAGATCAGCCCCAGCATTTT
CDR3aa: CASTGTGGDQPQHF

d_gene: -
j_gene: TRBJ2-7
v_gene: TRBV2
abundance: -
CDR3nt: TGTGCCAGCAGACGGCTAGCTGGGGCCTACGAGCAGTACTTC
CDR3aa: CASRRLAGAYEQYF

d_gene: -
j_gene: TRBJ1-1
v_gene: TRBV28
abundance: -
CDR3nt: TGTGCCAGCCCAGACAGAGAGAACACTGAAGCTTTCTTT
CDR3aa: CASPDRENTEAFF

d_gene: -
j_gene: TRBJ2-2
v_gene: TRBV30
abundance: -
CDR3nt: TGTGCCTGGAGTACGCTAAGTCCCGGGGAGCTGTTTTTT
CDR3aa: CAWSTLSPGELFF

d_gene: -
j_gene: TRBJ2-2
v_gene: TRBV19
abundance: -
CDR3nt: TGTGCCAGCGACTTAGCACCCGGGGAGCTGTTTTTT
CDR3aa: CASDLAPGELFF

d_gene: TRBD2
j_gene: TRBJ2-1
v_gene: TRBV11-3
abundance: -
CDR3nt: TGTGCCAGCAGCTTAAGGAGCGGGAGTAATGAGCAGTTCTTC
CDR3aa: CASSLRSGSNEQFF

d_gene: -
j_gene: TRBJ2-5
v_gene: TRBV4-1
abundance: -
CDR3nt: TGCGCCAGCAGCCAAGAGCGGAAAGAGACCCAGTACTTC
CDR3aa: CASSQERKETQYF

d_gene: TRBD2
j_gene: TRBJ2-1
v_gene: TRBV18
abundance: -
CDR3nt: TGTGCCAGCTCACCGGGACTAGCGGGAAACAATGAGCAGTTCTTC
CDR3aa: CASSPGLAGNNEQFF

d_gene: -
j_gene: TRBJ2-3
v_gene: TRBV10-3
abundance: -
CDR3nt: TGTGCCATCAGTGAGTCACCTCAGGGTGGAGCAGATACGCAGTATTTT
CDR3aa: CAISESPQGGADTQYF

d_gene: -
j_gene: TRBJ2-2
v_gene: TRBV6-4
abundance: -
CDR3nt: TGTGCCAGCAGTTCTGCGAACACCGGGGAGCTGTTTTTT
CDR3aa: CASSSANTGELFF

d_gene: TRBD1
j_gene: TRBJ2-7
v_gene: TRBV15
abundance: -
CDR3nt: TGTGCCACCGGGACAGGGACTATCGACGAGCAGTACTTC
CDR3aa: CATGTGTIDEQYF

d_gene: TRBD1
j_gene: TRBJ1-6
v_gene: TRBV5-4
abundance: -
CDR3nt: TGTGCCAGCAGCCTAGACAGGGTCAAGATACCCCTCCACTTT
CDR3aa: CASSLDRVKIPLHF

d_gene: -
j_gene: TRBJ2-1
v_gene: TRBV3-1/TRBV3-2
abundance: -
CDR3nt: TGTGCCAGCAGCCAAGCCGTGGACAGTGAGCAGTTCTTC
CDR3aa: CASSQAVDSEQFF

d_gene: TRBD2
j_gene: TRBJ2-2
v_gene: TRBV24-1
abundance: -
CDR3nt: TGTGCCACCAGTGATTTAGCGGGAGTGGGGACCGGGGAGCTGTTTTTT
CDR3aa: CATSDLAGVGTGELFF

d_gene: TRBD2
j_gene: TRBJ2-1
v_gene: TRBV4-1
abundance: -
CDR3nt: TGCGCCAGCAGCGAACTAGCGCCTAGCTCCTACAATGAGCAGTTCTTC
CDR3aa: CASSELAPSSYNEQFF

d_gene: -
j_gene: TRBJ2-5
v_gene: TRBV11-2
abundance: once
CDR3nt: TGTGCCAGCAGCTCTAACCGAGAGACCCAGTACTTC
CDR3aa: CASSSNRETQYF

d_gene: -
j_gene: TRBJ2-1
v_gene: TRBV2
abundance: -
CDR3nt: TGTGCCAGCAGTGATGAGGACGGACACTCCTACAATGAGCAGTTCTTC
CDR3aa: CASSDEDGHSYNEQFF

d_gene: TRBD2
j_gene: TRBJ2-1
v_gene: TRBV20-1
abundance: -
CDR3nt: TGCAGTGCTAGTCCTAGCGGGAGCCCCTACAATGAGCAGTTCTTC
CDR3aa: CSASPSGSPYNEQFF

d_gene: TRBD2
j_gene: TRBJ2-3
v_gene: TRBV7-8
abundance: once
CDR3nt: TGTGCCAGCAGCCCGCGGACTAGCGGAACTTCAGATACGCAGTATTTT
CDR3aa: CASSPRTSGTSDTQYF

d_gene: -
j_gene: TRBJ2-7
v_gene: TRBV20-1
abundance: -
CDR3nt: TGCAGTGCTAGTCAGGTGGGCAGAGTCGACGAGCAGTACTTC
CDR3aa: CSASQVGRVDEQYF

d_gene: -
j_gene: TRBJ2-1
v_gene: TRBV5-1
abundance: -
CDR3nt: TGCGCCAGCAGCTTGGTAGCTTACAATGAGCAGTTCTTC
CDR3aa: CASSLVAYNEQFF

d_gene: TRBD2
j_gene: TRBJ2-1
v_gene: TRBV19
abundance: -
CDR3nt: TGTGCCAGTAGTAACGGACTAGCGGGGTACAATGAGCAGTTCTTC
CDR3aa: CASSNGLAGYNEQFF

d_gene: -
j_gene: TRBJ1-1
v_gene: TRBV27
abundance: -
CDR3nt: TGTGCCAGCAGCCCCGGAAGGGGCTTTCCTGAAGCTTTCTTT
CDR3aa: CASSPGRGFPEAFF

d_gene: -
j_gene: TRBJ1-2
v_gene: TRBV4-1
abundance: once
CDR3nt: TGCGCCAGCAGCCAAGCCGCGGCAGGGTCAATCTATGGCTACACCTTC
CDR3aa: CASSQAAAGSIYGYTF

d_gene: -
j_gene: TRBJ1-5
v_gene: TRBV15
abundance: few
CDR3nt: TGTGCCACCAGCAGAGCCAGGGAGGCGCATGGCAATCAGCCCCAGCATTTT
CDR3aa: CATSRAREAHGNQPQHF

d_gene: -
j_gene: TRBJ2-3
v_gene: TRBV6-2/TRBV6-3
abundance: once
CDR3nt: TGTGCCAGCAGTTTCTCCAGGGGAGATACGCAGTATTTT
CDR3aa: CASSFSRGDTQYF